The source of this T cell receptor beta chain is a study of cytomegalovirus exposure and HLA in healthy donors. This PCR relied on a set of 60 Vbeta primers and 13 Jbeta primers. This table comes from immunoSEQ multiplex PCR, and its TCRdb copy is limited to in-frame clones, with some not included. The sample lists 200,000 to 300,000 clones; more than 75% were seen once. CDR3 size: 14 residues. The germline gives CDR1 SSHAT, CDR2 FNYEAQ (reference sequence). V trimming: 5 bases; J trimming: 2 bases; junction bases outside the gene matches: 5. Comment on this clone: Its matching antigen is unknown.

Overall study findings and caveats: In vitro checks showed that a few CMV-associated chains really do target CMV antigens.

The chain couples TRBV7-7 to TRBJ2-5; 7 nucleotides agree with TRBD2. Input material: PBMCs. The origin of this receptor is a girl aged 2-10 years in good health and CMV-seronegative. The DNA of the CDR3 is TGTGCCAGCAGCGCCGCGGGGGTTCAAGAGACCCAGTACTTC. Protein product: CASSAAGVQETQYF.